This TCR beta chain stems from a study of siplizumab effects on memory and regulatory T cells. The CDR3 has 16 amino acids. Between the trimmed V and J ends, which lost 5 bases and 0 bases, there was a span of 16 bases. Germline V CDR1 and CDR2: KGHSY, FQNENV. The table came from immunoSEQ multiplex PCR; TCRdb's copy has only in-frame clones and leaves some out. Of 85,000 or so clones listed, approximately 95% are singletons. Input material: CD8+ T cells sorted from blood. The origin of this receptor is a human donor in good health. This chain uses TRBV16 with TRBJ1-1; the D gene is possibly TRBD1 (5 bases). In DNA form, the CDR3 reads TGTGCCAGCAGCAACACCCAGGGAGAACTGAACACTGAAGCTTTCTTT. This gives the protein CASSNTQGELNTEAFF.